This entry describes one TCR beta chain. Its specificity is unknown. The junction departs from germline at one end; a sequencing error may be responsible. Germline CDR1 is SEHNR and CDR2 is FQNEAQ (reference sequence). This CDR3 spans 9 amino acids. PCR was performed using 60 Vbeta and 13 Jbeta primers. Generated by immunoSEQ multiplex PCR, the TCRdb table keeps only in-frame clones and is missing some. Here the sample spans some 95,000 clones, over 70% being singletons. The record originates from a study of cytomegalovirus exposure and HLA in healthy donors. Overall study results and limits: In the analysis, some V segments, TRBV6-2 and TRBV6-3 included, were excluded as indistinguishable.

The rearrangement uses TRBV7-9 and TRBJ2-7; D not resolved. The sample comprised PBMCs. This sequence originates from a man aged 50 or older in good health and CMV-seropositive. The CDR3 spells CASSFPLRF. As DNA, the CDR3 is TGTGCCAGCAGCTTCCCTCTGAGATTC.